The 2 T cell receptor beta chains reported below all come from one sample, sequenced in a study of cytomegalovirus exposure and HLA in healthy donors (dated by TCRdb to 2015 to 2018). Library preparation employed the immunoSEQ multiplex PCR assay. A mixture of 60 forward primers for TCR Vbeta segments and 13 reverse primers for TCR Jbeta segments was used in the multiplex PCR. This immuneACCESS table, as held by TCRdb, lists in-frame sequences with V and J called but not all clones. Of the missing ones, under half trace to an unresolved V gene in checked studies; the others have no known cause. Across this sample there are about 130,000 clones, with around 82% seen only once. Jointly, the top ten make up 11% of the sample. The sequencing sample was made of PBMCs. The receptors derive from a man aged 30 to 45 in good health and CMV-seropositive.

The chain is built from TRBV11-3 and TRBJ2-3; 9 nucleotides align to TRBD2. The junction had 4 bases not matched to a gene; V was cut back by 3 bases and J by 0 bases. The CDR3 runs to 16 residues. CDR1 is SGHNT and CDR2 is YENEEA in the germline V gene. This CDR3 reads CASSFSSGTSTDTQYF. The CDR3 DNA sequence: TGTGCCAGCAGCTTCTCTAGCGGGACTAGCACAGATACGCAGTATTTT.

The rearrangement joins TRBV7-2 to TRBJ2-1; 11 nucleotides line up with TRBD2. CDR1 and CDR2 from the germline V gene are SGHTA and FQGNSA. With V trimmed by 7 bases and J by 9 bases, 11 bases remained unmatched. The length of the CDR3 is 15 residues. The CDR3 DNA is TGTGCCAGCACCTCCGGGACTAGCGGTGGTAGTGAGCAGTTCTTC. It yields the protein CASTSGTSGGSEQFF.